This entry lists 17 T cell receptor beta chains sequenced from one sample in a study of T cells in Graves' hyperthyroidism and ophthalmopathy. Amplification of TCR beta CDR3 regions used RNA as the template. Using the HTBI primer set, a first-round RT-PCR was run on the TCR CDR3. Each CDR3 protein is one row after TCRdb ran MiXCR on the multiplex PCR reads. The data show roughly 660,000 distinct CDR3 sequences, 17% seen once. Input material: blood. The origin of the receptors is a man aged 50-60 years with Graves' hyperthyroidism.

This clonotype was counted many times. This rearrangement joins TRBV28 to TRBJ1-6; D might be TRBD1 (6 bases). The CDR3 has 15 amino acids. Germline CDR1 is MDHEN and CDR2 is SYDVKM. V dropped 4 bases and J dropped 9 bases, with 16 bases sitting between them. The DNA for the CDR3 is TGTGCCAGCAGTTCCGCCGGGGGCAAGGCTTCACCCCTCCACTTT. It specifies CASSSAGGKASPLHF.

This clonotype has just a few counts. V is TRBV30 and J is TRBJ2-7; TRBD1 matches 10 bases. V dropped 8 bases and J dropped 3; count of bases not matched to a gene: 4. The CDR3 length is 12 residues. Germline V gives CDR1 GTSNPN, CDR2 SVGIG (reference sequence). The CDR3 DNA reads as TGTGCCGGGGACAGGGGAGGCTACGAGCAGTACTTC. It is translated as CAGDRGGYEQYF.

V gene TRBV29-1 combines with J gene TRBJ2-1, with 9 positions matching TRBD2. The length of the CDR3 is 15 residues. Germline lookup yields CDR1 SQVTM and CDR2 ANQGSEA. Trimming took 2 bases from V and 6 from J; bases not matched to a gene: 8. This CDR3 is CSVESPGLAFNEQFF. The CDR3 bases are TGCAGCGTTGAAAGTCCGGGACTAGCCTTCAATGAGCAGTTCTTC.

At least ten counts were recorded for this clonotype. The chain links TRBV10-3 to TRBJ2-6; D unresolved. CDR3 length: 15 amino acids. V was trimmed by 2 bases and J by 0 bases, leaving 5 bases between them. Germline CDR1 is ENHRY and CDR2 is SYGVKD. CDR3 DNA sequence: TGTGCCATCAGTGAGGACGGCTCTGGGGCCAACGTCCTGACTTTC. Protein product: CAISEDGSGANVLTF.

The V and J genes are TRBV19 and TRBJ2-3; the match to TRBD2 covers 10 bases. The V gene end was trimmed by 7 bases and the J gene end by 4 bases; junction bases not matched to a gene: 8. This CDR3 comprises 15 residues. CDR1 is LNHDA and CDR2 is SQIVND in the germline V gene (reference sequence). The CDR3 loop is CASNQLAGSADTQYF. DNA of the CDR3: TGTGCCAGTAATCAACTAGCGGGATCCGCAGATACGCAGTATTTT. Filled out from reference TRBV19 and TRBJ2-3, the complete variable domain reads DGGITQSPKYLFRKEGQNVTLSCEQNLNHDAMYWYRQDPGQGLRLIYYSQIVNDFQKGDIAEGYSVSREKKESFPLTVTSAQKNPTAFYLCASNQLAGSADTQYFGPGTRLTVL.

This chain uses TRBV2 with TRBJ2-3; 10 nucleotides agree with TRBD2. Germline values: CDR1 SNHLY, CDR2 FYNNEI. This CDR3 has 19 amino acids. Trimming took 4 bases from V and 2 from J; bases not matched to a gene: 15. The CDR3 loop is CASSAALAGERVYTDTQYF. CDR3 DNA: TGTGCCAGCAGTGCCGCTCTAGCGGGAGAGAGGGTTTACACAGATACGCAGTATTTT.

This clonotype was counted between two and nine times. The chain is built from TRBV27 and TRBJ2-5; TRBD2 agrees at 7 bases. The germline gives CDR1 MNHEY, CDR2 SMNVEV (reference sequence). The CDR3 contains 18 residues. The ends lost 0 bases at V and 1 base at J; junction bases unmatched: 11. The CDR3 loop is CASSLSLSGIDPQETQYF. In nucleotides, the CDR3 is TGTGCCAGCAGTTTATCGCTCAGCGGGATAGACCCCCAAGAGACCCAGTACTTC.

The count of this clonotype is one. The chain employs TRBV3-1 and TRBJ1-1; D perhaps matches TRBD1 (5 bases). Between the trimmed V and J ends, which lost 4 bases and 1 base, there was a span of 10 bases. This CDR3 comprises 14 residues. Germline CDR1 reads LGHDT; CDR2 reads YNNKEL (reference sequence). The CDR3 coding sequence is TGTGCCAGCAGCCGGACAACGGAGAACACTGAAGCTTTCTTT. The encoded protein is CASSRTTENTEAFF.

This clonotype came up many times. The V call is TRBV19, the J call TRBJ1-6; no clear D. Germline CDR1 LNHDA, CDR2 SQIVND (reference sequence). V was trimmed by 8 bases and J by 7 bases, leaving 9 bases between them. The CDR3 is made up of 12 amino acids. CDR3 residues: CASGESNSPLHF. CDR3 in DNA: TGTGCCAGTGGGGAGTCGAATTCACCCCTCCACTTT.

In this sample, this clonotype turned up many times. V is TRBV20-1 and J is TRBJ2-3; TRBD2 aligns across 8 bases. J gave up 9 bases and V 1 base, and 9 bases lay outside the gene matches. The CDR3 is made up of 14 amino acids. CDR1 DFQATT and CDR2 SNEGSKA come from the germline V gene (reference sequence). For the CDR3, the DNA is TGCAGTGCTAGAGCGGGGGGGGAGCCAAGGACGCAGTATTTT. Protein sequence: CSARAGGEPRTQYF.

This clonotype has more than one count but fewer than ten. The gene calls are TRBV7-9 and TRBJ2-7, with TRBD2 identical over 14 bases. Germline CDR1 SEHNR, CDR2 FQNEAQ (reference sequence). CDR3 length: 19 residues. The J segment lost 2 bases and the V segment lost 6 bases, leaving 15 bases of the junction unmatched. CDR3 sequence (DNA): TGTGCCAGCAGGTTAACCGGGACTAGCGGGAGAAACGGAACCTACGAGCAGTACTTC. As protein: CASRLTGTSGRNGTYEQYF.

This clonotype showed up many times. CDR3 nucleotide sequence: TGTGCCAGCTCACCCTATTACGGGGACCGCACTGAAGCTTTCTTT. Translating it yields CASSPYYGDRTEAFF. The chain uses TRBV18 and TRBJ1-1; D may be TRBD1 (5 bases). The CDR3 is made up of 15 amino acids. V lost 3 bases and J 4 bases, leaving 15 bases between the germline ends. CDR1 and CDR2 from the germline V gene are KGHSH and LQKENI.

This clonotype was counted only a few times. The chain carries TRBV6-1 and TRBJ2-7; 9 nucleotides align to TRBD2. The J segment lost 5 bases and the V segment lost 1 base, leaving 6 bases of the junction unmatched. The V gene's germline CDR1 is MNHNS and CDR2 SASEGT. This CDR3 comprises 15 residues. This chain's CDR3 is CASSEGSGSFNEQYF. CDR3 nucleotide sequence: TGTGCCAGCAGTGAAGGTAGCGGGAGTTTCAACGAGCAGTACTTC.

V usage is TRBV9 and J usage is TRBJ2-5; 13 bases are shared with TRBD2. V lost 0 bases to trimming and J lost 5 bases; unmatched junction nucleotides: 4. Germline assignment: CDR1 SGDLS and CDR2 YYNGEE. This CDR3 spans 16 amino acids. The CDR3 coding sequence is TGTGCCAGCAGCGTAGGGACTAGCGGGAGCTTGGAGACCCAGTACTTC. Encoded protein: CASSVGTSGSLETQYF.

With regard to this clonotype: With a much larger clone just one base away, this may be a read error. The chain links TRBV3-1 to TRBJ2-5, with D maybe TRBD2 (6 bases). The CDR3 sequence is 14 residues long. From germline, CDR1 is LGHDT and CDR2 YNNKEL (reference sequence). V was cut by 7 bases and J by 5 bases, with 17 bases left in between. CDR3 sequence: CASNSGLAIETQYF. The CDR3 region has the DNA TGTGCCAGCAACTCCGGGCTAGCGATTGAGACCCAGTACTTC.

This clonotype was detected many times. J is TRBJ2-7 and V is TRBV27; 7 bases match TRBD2. Germline V CDR1 and CDR2: MNHEY, SMNVEV (reference sequence). The CDR3 spans 15 residues. The trim removed 1 base at V and 0 bases at J, leaving 3 bases unmatched. CDR3 sequence: CASSLYGGSSYEQYF. For the CDR3, the DNA is TGTGCCAGCAGTTTATACGGCGGGAGCTCCTACGAGCAGTACTTC.

This clonotype occurred many times. The J gene is TRBJ2-2, the V gene TRBV28; D call uncertain. In germline, CDR1 is MDHEN, CDR2 SYDVKM. The germline V and J ends were trimmed by 5 bases and 7 bases, with 11 bases remaining between them. The CDR3 consists of 13 residues. Here the CDR3 DNA reads TGTGCCAGCAGTCCAAACTTAGGCGGGGAGCTGTTTTTT. Translated: CASSPNLGGELFF.